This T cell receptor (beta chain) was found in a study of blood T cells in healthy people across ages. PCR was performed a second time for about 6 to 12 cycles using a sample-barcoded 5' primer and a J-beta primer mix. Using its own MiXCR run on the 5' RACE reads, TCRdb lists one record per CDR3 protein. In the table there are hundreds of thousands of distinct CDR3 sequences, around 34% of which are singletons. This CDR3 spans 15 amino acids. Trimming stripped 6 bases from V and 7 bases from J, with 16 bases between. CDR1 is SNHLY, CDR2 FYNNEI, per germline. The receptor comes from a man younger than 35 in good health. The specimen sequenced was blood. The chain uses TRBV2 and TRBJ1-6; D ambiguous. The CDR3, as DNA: TGTGCCAGCAGGGCAGGACGGCCCAGGAATTCACCCCTCCACTTT. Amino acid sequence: CASRAGRPRNSPLHF.